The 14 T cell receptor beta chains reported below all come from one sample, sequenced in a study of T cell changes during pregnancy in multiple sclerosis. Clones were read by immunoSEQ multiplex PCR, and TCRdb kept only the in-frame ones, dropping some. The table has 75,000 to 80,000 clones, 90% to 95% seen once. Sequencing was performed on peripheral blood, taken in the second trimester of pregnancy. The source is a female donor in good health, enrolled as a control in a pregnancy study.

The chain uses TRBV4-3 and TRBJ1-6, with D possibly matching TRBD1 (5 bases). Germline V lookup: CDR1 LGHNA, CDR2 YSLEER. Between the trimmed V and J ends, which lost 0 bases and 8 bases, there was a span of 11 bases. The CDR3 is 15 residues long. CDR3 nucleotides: TGCGCCAGCAGCCAAGAACAGGCGGAATATTCACCCCTCCACTTT. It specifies CASSQEQAEYSPLHF.

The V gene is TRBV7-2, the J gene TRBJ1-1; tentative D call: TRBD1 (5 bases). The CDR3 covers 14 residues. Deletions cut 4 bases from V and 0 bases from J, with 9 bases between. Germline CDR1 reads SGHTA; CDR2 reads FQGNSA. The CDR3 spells CASSSDRMNTEAFF. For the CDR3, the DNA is TGTGCCAGCAGCTCCGACAGAATGAACACTGAAGCTTTCTTT.

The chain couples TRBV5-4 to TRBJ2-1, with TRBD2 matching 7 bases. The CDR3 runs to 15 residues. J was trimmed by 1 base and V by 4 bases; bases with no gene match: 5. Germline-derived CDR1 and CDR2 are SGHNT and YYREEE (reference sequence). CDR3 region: CASSPAGVSYNEQFF. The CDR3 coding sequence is TGTGCCAGCAGCCCGGCGGGGGTTTCCTACAATGAGCAGTTCTTC. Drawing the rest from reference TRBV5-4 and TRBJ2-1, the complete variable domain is ETGVTQSPTHLIKTRGQQVTLRCSSQSGHNTVSWYQQALGQGPQFIFQYYREEENGRGNFPPRFSGLQFPNYSSELNVNALELDDSALYLCASSPAGVSYNEQFFGPGTRLTVL.

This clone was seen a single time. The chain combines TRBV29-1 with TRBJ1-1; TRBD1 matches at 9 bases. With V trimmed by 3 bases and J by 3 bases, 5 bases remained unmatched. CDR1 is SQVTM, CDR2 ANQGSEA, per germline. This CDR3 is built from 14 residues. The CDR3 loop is CSVDKTGGDTEAFF. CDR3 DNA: TGCAGCGTTGACAAGACAGGGGGGGACACTGAAGCTTTCTTT. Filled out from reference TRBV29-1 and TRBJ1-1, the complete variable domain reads SAVISQKPSRDICQRGTSLTIQCQVDSQVTMMFWYRQQPGQSLTLIATANQGSEATYESGFVIDKFPISRPNLTFSTLTVSNMSPEDSSIYLCSVDKTGGDTEAFFGQGTRLTVV.

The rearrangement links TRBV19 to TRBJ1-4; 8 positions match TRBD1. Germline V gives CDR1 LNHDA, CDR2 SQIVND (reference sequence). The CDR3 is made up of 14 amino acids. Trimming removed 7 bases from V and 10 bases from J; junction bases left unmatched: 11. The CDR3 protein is CASNPRTGSRKLFF. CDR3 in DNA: TGTGCCAGTAACCCAAGGACAGGGTCGCGAAAACTGTTTTTT.

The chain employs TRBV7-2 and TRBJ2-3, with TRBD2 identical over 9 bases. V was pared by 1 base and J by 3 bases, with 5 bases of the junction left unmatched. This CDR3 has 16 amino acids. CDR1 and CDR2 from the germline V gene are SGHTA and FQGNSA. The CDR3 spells CASSLGRGGVTDTQYF. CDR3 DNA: TGTGCCAGCAGCTTAGGGCGGGGGGGCGTAACAGATACGCAGTATTTT.

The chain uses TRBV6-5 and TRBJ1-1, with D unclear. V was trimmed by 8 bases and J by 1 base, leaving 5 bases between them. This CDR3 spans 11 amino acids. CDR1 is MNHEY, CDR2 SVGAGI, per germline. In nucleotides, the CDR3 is TGTGCCAGCTATAGGAACACTGAAGCTTTCTTT. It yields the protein CASYRNTEAFF.

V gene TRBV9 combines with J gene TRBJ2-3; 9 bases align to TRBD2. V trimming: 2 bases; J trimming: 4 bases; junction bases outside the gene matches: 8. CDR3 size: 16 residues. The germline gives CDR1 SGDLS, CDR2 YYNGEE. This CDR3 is CASSVVAGAPPDTQYF. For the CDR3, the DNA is TGTGCCAGCAGCGTTGTAGCGGGGGCCCCCCCAGATACGCAGTATTTT.

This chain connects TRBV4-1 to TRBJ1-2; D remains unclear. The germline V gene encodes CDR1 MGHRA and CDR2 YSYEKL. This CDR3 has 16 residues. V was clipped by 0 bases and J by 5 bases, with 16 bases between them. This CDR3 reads CASSQDLVRGLYGYTF. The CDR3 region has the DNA TGCGCCAGCAGCCAAGATCTTGTAAGAGGGTTATATGGCTACACCTTC.

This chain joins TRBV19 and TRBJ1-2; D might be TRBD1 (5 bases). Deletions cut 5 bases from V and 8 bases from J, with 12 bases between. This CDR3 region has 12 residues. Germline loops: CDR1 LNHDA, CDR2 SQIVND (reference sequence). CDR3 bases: TGTGCCAGTAGTTCTCGGGGGTACGGCTACACCTTC. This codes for CASSSRGYGYTF.

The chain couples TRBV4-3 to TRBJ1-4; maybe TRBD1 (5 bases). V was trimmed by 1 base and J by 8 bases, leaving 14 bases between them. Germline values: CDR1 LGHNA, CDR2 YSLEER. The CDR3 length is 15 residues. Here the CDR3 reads CASSQGSGLLEKLFF. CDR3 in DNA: TGCGCCAGCAGCCAAGGGTCAGGGCTGTTAGAAAAACTGTTTTTT.

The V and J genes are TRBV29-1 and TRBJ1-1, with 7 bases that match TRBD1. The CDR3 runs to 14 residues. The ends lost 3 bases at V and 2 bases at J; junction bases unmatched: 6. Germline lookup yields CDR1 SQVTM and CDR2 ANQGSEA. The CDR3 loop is CSVDGGGQNTEAFF. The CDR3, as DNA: TGCAGCGTTGACGGAGGGGGCCAAAACACTGAAGCTTTCTTT.

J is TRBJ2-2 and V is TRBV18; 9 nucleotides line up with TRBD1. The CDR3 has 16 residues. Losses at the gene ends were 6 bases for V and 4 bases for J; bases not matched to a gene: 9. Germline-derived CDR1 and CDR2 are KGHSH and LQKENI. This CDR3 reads CASSATGTGITGELFF. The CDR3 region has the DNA TGTGCCAGCTCCGCCACTGGGACAGGGATCACCGGGGAGCTGTTTTTT. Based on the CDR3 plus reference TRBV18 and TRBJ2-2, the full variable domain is NAGVMQNPRHLVRRRGQEARLRCSPMKGHSHVYWYRQLPEEGLKFMVYLQKENIIDESGMPKERFSAEFPKEGPSILRIQQVVRGDSAAYFCASSATGTGITGELFFGEGSRLTVL.

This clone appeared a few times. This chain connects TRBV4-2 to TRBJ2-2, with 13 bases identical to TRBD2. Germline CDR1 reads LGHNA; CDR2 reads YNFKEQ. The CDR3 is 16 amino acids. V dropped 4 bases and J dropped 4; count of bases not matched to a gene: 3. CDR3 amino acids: CASSRTSGGATGELFF. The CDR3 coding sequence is TGTGCCAGCAGCCGAACTAGCGGGGGGGCCACCGGGGAGCTGTTTTTT.